This is a list of T cell receptor beta chains from one sample in a study of cytomegalovirus exposure and HLA in healthy donors. Some clones are missing from TCRdb's copy, which holds only in-frame ones; the method was immunoSEQ multiplex PCR. The sample shows some 100,000 clones, 70% to 80% of them seen only once. The specimen was PBMCs. Receptors originate from a woman aged 18-29 years in good health and CMV-seropositive. The CDR3 runs from the conserved cysteine through the conserved F or W. Each record gives: J gene, V gene, clone size, D gene, CDR3 length, CDR3 protein, CDR3 DNA. D genes are given only for firm matches. Rows give clone size only sometimes, using once, few, many, or a class for an expanded clone.

>TRBJ2-7|TRBV6-6|NA|NA|13
CASSYSRSYEQYF
TGTGCCAGCAGTTACTCCCGATCCTACGAGCAGTACTTC
>TRBJ1-1|TRBV29-1|NA|TRBD1|12
CSVADRGGEAFF
TGCAGCGTTGCGGACAGGGGAGGTGAAGCTTTCTTT
>TRBJ1-2|TRBV6-1|few|TRBD1|13
CASRTGGPDGYTF
TGTGCCAGCAGAACAGGGGGCCCGGATGGCTACACCTTC
>TRBJ2-3|TRBV27|NA|TRBD2|16
CASRAILAGGTDTQYF
TGTGCCAGCAGGGCAATCCTAGCGGGAGGCACAGATACGCAGTATTTT
>TRBJ2-4|TRBV7-2|few|TRBD1|15
CASSLDRELLHIQYF
TGTGCCAGCAGTCTCGACAGGGAATTGTTACACATTCAGTACTTC
>TRBJ2-7|TRBV7-9|NA|NA|17
CASSLDWATGRSYEQYF
TGTGCCAGCAGCTTAGACTGGGCCACGGGGAGATCCTACGAGCAGTACTTC
>TRBJ2-1|TRBV7-9|once|NA|13
CASSPRSSGEQFF
TGTGCCAGCAGCCCCCGCAGTTCAGGTGAGCAGTTCTTC
>TRBJ2-7|TRBV15|NA|NA|15
CATSRPGTTPYEQYF
TGTGCCACCAGCAGACCCGGGACAACGCCCTACGAGCAGTACTTC
>TRBJ1-2|TRBV6-1|NA|NA|14
CASSEEVRDPGYTF
TGTGCCAGCAGTGAAGAGGTCAGGGATCCTGGCTACACCTTC
>TRBJ2-7|TRBV6-5|few|NA|14
CASSYAKGPHEQYF
TGTGCCAGCAGTTACGCCAAGGGGCCCCACGAGCAGTACTTC
>TRBJ2-1|TRBV4-3|NA|NA|14
CASSSEKLYNEQFF
TGCGCCAGCAGCAGTGAAAAGCTATACAATGAGCAGTTCTTC
>TRBJ2-7|TRBV9|NA|NA|13
CASSSSASYEQYF
TGTGCCAGCAGCTCTAGCGCCTCCTACGAGCAGTACTTC
>TRBJ2-1|TRBV4-2|few|NA|15
CASSQDFVRRNEQFF
TGTGCCAGCAGCCAAGATTTTGTAAGGAGAAATGAGCAGTTCTTC
>TRBJ2-5|TRBV2|few|NA|13
CASRPGLQETQYF
TGTGCCAGCAGACCGGGACTCCAAGAGACCCAGTACTTC
>TRBJ2-2|TRBV25-1|NA|NA|18
CASSTGVMGRRKPGELFF
TGTGCCAGCAGTACCGGGGTCATGGGCAGGCGAAAGCCCGGGGAGCTGTTTTTT
>TRBJ1-5|TRBV28|NA|NA|14
CASSPFQVYQPQHF
TGTGCCAGCAGCCCATTTCAGGTTTATCAGCCCCAGCATTTT
>TRBJ1-2|TRBV18|few|NA|13
CASSLEGSYGYTF
TGTGCCAGCTCCCTGGAGGGCAGCTATGGCTACACCTTC
>TRBJ2-7|TRBV7-2|NA|NA|15
CASSLGWTVRPEQYF
TGTGCCAGCAGCTTAGGATGGACAGTACGACCCGAGCAGTACTTC
>TRBJ2-3|TRBV6-4|few|TRBD2|15
CASSYGGGSTDTQYF
TGTGCCAGCAGTTATGGGGGGGGAAGCACAGATACGCAGTATTTT
>TRBJ2-7|TRBV5-1|NA|NA|16
CASSPVGHRQSYEQYF
TGCGCCAGCAGCCCGGTCGGCCACAGGCAGAGCTACGAGCAGTACTTC